What follows are 23 T cell receptor beta chains derived from one specimen sequenced in a study of blood T cells in healthy people across ages. The use of a sample-barcoded 5' primer and a J-beta primer mix characterized a second PCR of roughly 6 to 11 cycles. Each CDR3 protein is one row after TCRdb ran MiXCR on the 5' RACE reads. The repertoire holds 550,000 to 600,000 distinct CDR3 sequences, with under 55% as singletons. The source material was blood. These receptor sequences come from an elderly man in good health.

For this clonotype: This likely traces to a read error, being one base from a far larger clone. This chain connects TRBV5-1 to TRBJ1-2, with 7 bases identical to TRBD1. CDR1 and CDR2 from the germline V gene are SGHRS and YFSETQ. CDR3 size: 14 residues. This CDR3 is CAGSLGTANYGYTF. In DNA form, the CDR3 reads TGCGCCGGCAGCTTGGGGACAGCTAACTATGGCTACACCTTC.

V and J are TRBV30 and TRBJ2-7; TRBD2 matches at 7 bases. The V and J ends lost 2 bases and 5 bases, in that order; junction bases with no gene match: 9. Germline assignment: CDR1 GTSNPN and CDR2 SVGIG (reference sequence). The CDR3 totals 14 residues. The CDR3 is CAWSSGKSGNEQYF. CDR3 nucleotide sequence: TGTGCCTGGAGTAGCGGGAAGAGCGGAAACGAGCAGTACTTC.

The rearrangement uses TRBV4-3 and TRBJ2-1; maybe TRBD2 (6 bases). The V end was cut by 1 base, the J end by 9 bases, with 16 bases between. The CDR3 sequence is 15 residues long. Germline CDR1 and CDR2: LGHNA and YSLEER. The CDR3: CASSQGRRGQGEQFF. The CDR3 DNA reads TGCGCCAGCAGCCAAGGGCGGCGGGGTCAAGGTGAGCAGTTCTTC.

This chain uses TRBV20-1 with TRBJ2-3; D possibly matches TRBD1 or TRBD2 (6 bases each). Trimming shortened V by 5 bases and J by 6 bases, and 15 bases separated the two germline ends. In germline, CDR1 is DFQATT, CDR2 SNEGSKA (reference sequence). CDR3 length: 13 residues. DNA of the CDR3: TGCAGTGCTGGAGGGGGTGGAGGTGATACGCAGTATTTT. Translation gives CSAGGGGGDTQYF.

The sample holds one count of this clonotype. The chain combines TRBV6-2 or TRBV6-3 with TRBJ2-7; 7 nucleotides match TRBD1. Looked up from germline, CDR1 is MNHEY and CDR2 is SVGEGT. J lost 3 bases, V lost 10 bases, and 6 bases had no gene match. The CDR3 runs 12 residues. This CDR3 is CATERDSYEQYF. The CDR3 DNA reads TGTGCCACCGAGAGGGACAGCTACGAGCAGTACTTC.

This clonotype was recorded many times. This chain links TRBV6-6 with TRBJ2-7; 10 bases align to TRBD1. Looked up from germline, CDR1 is MNHNY and CDR2 is SVGAGI (reference sequence). V was pared by 2 bases and J by 3 bases, with 10 bases of the junction left unmatched. The CDR3 consists of 17 residues. The CDR3 DNA reads as TGTGCCAGCAGTTACCGATCGACAGGGGGCAACTTCTACGAGCAGTACTTC. Protein product: CASSYRSTGGNFYEQYF.

The rearrangement joins TRBV12-3 or TRBV12-4 to TRBJ2-3; the D is unclear. The V gene lost 7 bases and the J gene lost 0 bases, with 11 bases spanning the gap. CDR3 length equals 14 residues. The CDR3 spells CASTGAWSTDTQYF. The CDR3 DNA reads as TGTGCCAGCACCGGAGCTTGGAGCACAGATACGCAGTATTTT.

This clonotype occurred a few times. The chain couples TRBV4-3 to TRBJ1-5; a possible D gene is TRBD1 (6 bases). Germline V lookup: CDR1 LGHNA, CDR2 YSLEER. Trimming cost V 0 bases and J 3 bases, with 9 bases left between them. The length of the CDR3 is 15 residues. The CDR3 loop is CASSQDWGANQPQHF. The DNA of the CDR3 is TGCGCCAGCAGCCAAGATTGGGGGGCCAATCAGCCCCAGCATTTT.

Ten or more counts support this clonotype. V and J are TRBV10-3 and TRBJ1-6; 7 bases agree with TRBD1. J gave up 5 bases and V 5 bases, and 3 bases lay outside the gene matches. CDR1 ENHRY and CDR2 SYGVKD come from the germline V gene. This CDR3 region has 14 residues. The CDR3 spells CAISKGQNNSPLHF. CDR3 sequence (DNA): TGTGCCATCAGTAAGGGACAGAATAATTCACCCCTCCACTTT.

V usage is TRBV20-1 and J usage is TRBJ1-2, with D maybe TRBD1 (6 bases). The CDR3 sequence is 12 residues long. V was clipped by 3 bases and J by 7 bases, with 12 bases between them. CDR1 and CDR2 from the germline V gene are DFQATT and SNEGSKA (reference sequence). CDR3 residues: CSASQTGLGYTF. CDR3 sequence (DNA): TGCAGTGCTAGCCAGACAGGTCTTGGCTACACCTTC.

This clonotype has a single count. The chain carries TRBV18 and TRBJ1-5, with TRBD1 identical over 7 bases. CDR1 is KGHSH, CDR2 LQKENI, per germline. The CDR3 extends over 14 amino acids. The trim removed 4 bases at V and 5 bases at J, leaving 5 bases unmatched. The CDR3 DNA reads as TGTGCCAGCTCACAACAGGGGTCGGATCAGCCCCAGCATTTT. This sequence encodes CASSQQGSDQPQHF.

This clonotype showed up just once. This chain joins TRBV29-1 and TRBJ2-7; D not certain. The V end lost 4 bases, the J end lost 4 bases, and 17 bases lay between the germline ends. The CDR3 consists of 14 residues. Germline V lookup: CDR1 SQVTM, CDR2 ANQGSEA. CDR3 sequence: CSVVGDGGVYEQYF. The CDR3 nucleotides are TGCAGCGTTGTTGGGGATGGTGGAGTGTACGAGCAGTACTTC.

This chain joins TRBV4-3 and TRBJ2-5; D not resolved. Trimming removed 0 bases from V and 11 bases from J, with 19 bases in between. CDR1 and CDR2 (germline): LGHNA, YSLEER. The CDR3 has 15 amino acids. CDR3 protein: CASSQDPFSNNEQYF. The CDR3 DNA reads as TGCGCCAGCAGCCAAGATCCATTCTCGAACAATGAGCAGTACTTC.

The sample holds one count of this clonotype. An end of the junction differs from the germline gene, which may be a read error. The chain uses TRBV7-7 and TRBJ2-1; tentative D call: TRBD2 (5 bases). Germline CDR1 reads SSHAT; CDR2 reads FNYEAQ (reference sequence). The CDR3 contains 13 residues. The CDR3 protein is CASSATSSTEQFF. The CDR3 region has the DNA TGTGCTAGCAGCGCAACTTCTAGCACCGAGCAGTTCTTC.

To note about this clonotype: Being one base from a much bigger clone, this may be a read error. The chain is built from TRBV6-5 and TRBJ2-1; 8 nucleotides match TRBD2. Germline assignment: CDR1 MNHEY and CDR2 SVGAGI. The J segment lost 13 bases and the V segment lost 6 bases, leaving 17 bases of the junction unmatched. The CDR3 extends over 15 amino acids. The CDR3 DNA sequence: TGTGCCAGCAGCACCGGGACTAGAATACAAGAGACCCAGTTCTTC. Its translation: CASSTGTRIQETQFF.

This clonotype was counted a few times. V is TRBV14 and J is TRBJ2-1, with D tentatively TRBD2 (5 bases). The germline V gene encodes CDR1 SGHDN and CDR2 FVKESK. V was clipped by 0 bases and J by 3 bases, with 15 bases between them. This CDR3 comprises 17 residues. The CDR3 reads CASSQDLGGPFYNEQFF. As DNA, the CDR3 is TGTGCCAGCAGCCAAGACCTTGGCGGGCCTTTCTACAATGAGCAGTTCTTC.

The J gene is TRBJ1-1, the V gene TRBV7-9; perhaps TRBD1 as D (6 bases). CDR3 length: 13 residues. Germline V lookup: CDR1 SEHNR, CDR2 FQNEAQ (reference sequence). V was cut by 4 bases and J by 5 bases, with 11 bases left in between. CDR3 protein: CASSSGRGTEAFF. The CDR3 coding sequence is TGTGCCAGCAGCTCTGGGAGGGGGACTGAAGCTTTCTTT.

This chain uses TRBV7-2 with TRBJ2-7; D is unresolved. V lost 0 bases to trimming and J lost 3 bases, with 12 bases between them. This CDR3 spans 15 amino acids. Per the germline V gene, CDR1 is SGHTA and CDR2 is FQGNSA. The CDR3 is CASSLATITSYEQYF. The DNA for the CDR3 is TGTGCCAGCAGCTTAGCCACCATTACGAGCTACGAGCAGTACTTC.

The V gene is TRBV7-3, the J gene TRBJ2-3; no clear D gene. Per germline, CDR1 SGHTA and CDR2 FQGTGA. Deletions cut 1 base from V and 9 bases from J, with 11 bases between. This CDR3 has 13 residues. CDR3: CASSLRGSQTQYF. As DNA, the CDR3 is TGTGCCAGCAGCTTAAGGGGTAGCCAGACGCAGTATTTT.

This chain links TRBV7-9 with TRBJ1-5; 12 nucleotides match TRBD1. The CDR3 consists of 19 residues. J lost 3 bases, V lost 2 bases, and 11 bases had no gene match. Germline CDR1 reads SEHNR; CDR2 reads FQNEAQ (reference sequence). The CDR3 sequence: CASSLSPTGTGGFNQPQHF. In nucleotides, the CDR3 is TGTGCCAGCAGCTTAAGCCCCACCGGGACAGGGGGCTTCAATCAGCCCCAGCATTTT.

V and J are TRBV20-1 and TRBJ1-2, with a weak D call TRBD1 (5 bases). The CDR3 runs to 13 residues. Germline CDR1 DFQATT, CDR2 SNEGSKA (reference sequence). Trimming took 6 bases from V and 4 from J, leaving 15 bases between them. The CDR3 DNA sequence: TGCAGTGCCCGGGGACCTGTGGGCTATGGCTACACCTTC. This encodes CSARGPVGYGYTF.

This clonotype was seen a few times. This sequence joins TRBV29-1 and TRBJ2-7; perhaps TRBD2 as D (6 bases). CDR1 and CDR2 from the germline V gene are SQVTM and ANQGSEA. Trimming cost V 0 bases and J 3 bases, with 15 bases left between them. The CDR3 extends over 15 amino acids. In DNA form, the CDR3 reads TGCAGCGTTGAAGATCGGGGCGGGACCAACTACGAGCAGTACTTC. The encoded protein is CSVEDRGGTNYEQYF.

V gene TRBV6-5 combines with J gene TRBJ1-2; 7 positions agree with TRBD1. Germline CDR1 is MNHEY and CDR2 is SVGAGI. Losses at the gene ends were 5 bases for V and 8 bases for J; bases not matched to a gene: 2. The CDR3 is made up of 11 amino acids. CDR3 bases: TGTGCCAGCAGTACAGGGGAAGGCTACACCTTC. Its translation: CASSTGEGYTF.